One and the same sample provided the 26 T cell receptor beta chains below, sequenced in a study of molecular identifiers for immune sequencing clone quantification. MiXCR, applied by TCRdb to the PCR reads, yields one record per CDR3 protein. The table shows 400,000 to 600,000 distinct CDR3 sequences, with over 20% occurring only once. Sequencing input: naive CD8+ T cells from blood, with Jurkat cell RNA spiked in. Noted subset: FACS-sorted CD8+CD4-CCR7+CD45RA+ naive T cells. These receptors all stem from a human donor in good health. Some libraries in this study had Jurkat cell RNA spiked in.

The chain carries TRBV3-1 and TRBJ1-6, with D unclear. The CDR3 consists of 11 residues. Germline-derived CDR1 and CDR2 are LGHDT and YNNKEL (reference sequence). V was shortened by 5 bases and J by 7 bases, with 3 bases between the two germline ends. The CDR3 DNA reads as TGTGCCAGCAGCAAGAATTCACCCCTCCACTTT. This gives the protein CASSKNSPLHF. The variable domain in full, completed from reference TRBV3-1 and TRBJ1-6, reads DTAVSQTPKYLVTQMGNDKSIKCEQNLGHDTMYWYKQDSKKFLKIMFSYNNKELIINETVPNRFSPKSPDKAHLNLHINSLELGDSAVYFCASSKNSPLHFGNGTRLTVT.

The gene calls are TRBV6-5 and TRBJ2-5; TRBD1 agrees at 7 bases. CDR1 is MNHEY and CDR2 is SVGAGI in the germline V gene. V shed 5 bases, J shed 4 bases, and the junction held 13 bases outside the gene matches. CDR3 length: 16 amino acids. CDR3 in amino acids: CASSTLPGDRGETQYF. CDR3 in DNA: TGTGCCAGCAGTACCCTCCCCGGGGACAGAGGAGAGACCCAGTACTTC.

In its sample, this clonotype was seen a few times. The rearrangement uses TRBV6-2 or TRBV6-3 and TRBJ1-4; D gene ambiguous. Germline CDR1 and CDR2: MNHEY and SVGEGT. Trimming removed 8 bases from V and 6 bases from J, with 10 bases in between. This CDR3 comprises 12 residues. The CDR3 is CASGEDYEKLFF. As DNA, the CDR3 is TGTGCCAGCGGCGAGGACTATGAAAAACTGTTTTTT.

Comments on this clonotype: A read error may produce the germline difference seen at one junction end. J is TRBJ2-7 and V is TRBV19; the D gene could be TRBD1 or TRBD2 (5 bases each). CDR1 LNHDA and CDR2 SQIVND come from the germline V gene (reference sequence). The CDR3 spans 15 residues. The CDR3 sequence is CAGSAGTVPSYEQYF. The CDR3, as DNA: TGTGCCGGTAGTGCCGGGACCGTCCCTTCCTACGAGCAGTACTTC.

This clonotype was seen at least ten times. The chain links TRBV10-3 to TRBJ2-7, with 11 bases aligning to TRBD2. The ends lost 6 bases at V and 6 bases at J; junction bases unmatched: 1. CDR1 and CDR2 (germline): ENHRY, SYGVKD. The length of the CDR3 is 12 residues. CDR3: CAIRGTSGEQYF. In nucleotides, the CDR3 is TGTGCCATCAGGGGGACTAGCGGCGAGCAGTACTTC.

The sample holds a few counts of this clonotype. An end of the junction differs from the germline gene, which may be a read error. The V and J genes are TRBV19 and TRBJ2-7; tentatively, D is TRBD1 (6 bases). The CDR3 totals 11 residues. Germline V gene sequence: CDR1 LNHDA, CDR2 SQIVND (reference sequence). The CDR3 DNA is TGTGCCAGTAGTTCCCCCGGGACACGAACCTTC. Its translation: CASSSPGTRTF. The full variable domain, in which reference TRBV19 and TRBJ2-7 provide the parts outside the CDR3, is DGGITQSPKYLFRKEGQNVTLSCEQNLNHDAMYWYRQDPGQGLRLIYYSQIVNDFQKGDIAEGYSVSREKKESFPLTVTSAQKNPTAFYLCASSSPGTRTFGPGTRLTVT.

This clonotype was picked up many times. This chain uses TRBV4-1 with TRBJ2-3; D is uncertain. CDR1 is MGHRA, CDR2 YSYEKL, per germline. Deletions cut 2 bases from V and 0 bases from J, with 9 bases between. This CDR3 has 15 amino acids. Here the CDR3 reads CASSQQEFSTDTQYF. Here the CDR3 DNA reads TGCGCCAGCAGCCAACAGGAATTCAGCACAGATACGCAGTATTTT.

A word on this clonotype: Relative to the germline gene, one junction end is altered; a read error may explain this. Here the CDR3 DNA reads TGCGTCAGCGGCCATAGCGGATACGAGCAGTACTTC. Translation gives CVSGHSGYEQYF. V usage is TRBV5-1 and J usage is TRBJ2-7; tentatively, D is TRBD2 (6 bases). CDR3 size: 12 residues. Germline CDR1 SGHRS, CDR2 YFSETQ.

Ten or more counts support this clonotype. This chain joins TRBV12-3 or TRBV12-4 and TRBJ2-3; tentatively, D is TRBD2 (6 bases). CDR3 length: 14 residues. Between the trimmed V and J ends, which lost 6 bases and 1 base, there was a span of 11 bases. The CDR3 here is CASSLGGGTDTQYF. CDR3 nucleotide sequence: TGTGCCAGCAGCTTGGGCGGGGGCACAGATACGCAGTATTTT.

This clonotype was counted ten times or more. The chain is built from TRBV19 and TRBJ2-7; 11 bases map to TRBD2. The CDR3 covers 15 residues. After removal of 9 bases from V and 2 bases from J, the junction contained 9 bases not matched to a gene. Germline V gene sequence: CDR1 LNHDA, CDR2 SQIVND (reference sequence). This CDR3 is CASSLSGLAAYEQYF. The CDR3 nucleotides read TGTGCCAGCAGTTTATCGGGACTAGCGGCCTACGAGCAGTACTTC.

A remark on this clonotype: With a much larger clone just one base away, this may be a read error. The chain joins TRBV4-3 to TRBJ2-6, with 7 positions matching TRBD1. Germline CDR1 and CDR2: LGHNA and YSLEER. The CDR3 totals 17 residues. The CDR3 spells CASSQDIGQAGANVLAF. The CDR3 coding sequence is TGCGCCAGCAGCCAAGATATCGGACAGGCTGGGGCCAACGTCCTGGCTTTC.

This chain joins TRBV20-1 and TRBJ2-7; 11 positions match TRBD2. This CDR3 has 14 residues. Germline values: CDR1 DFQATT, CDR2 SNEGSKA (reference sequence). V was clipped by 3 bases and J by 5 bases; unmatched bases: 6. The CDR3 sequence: CSARGTSGFNEQYF. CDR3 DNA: TGCAGTGCTAGGGGGACTAGCGGATTCAACGAGCAGTACTTC.

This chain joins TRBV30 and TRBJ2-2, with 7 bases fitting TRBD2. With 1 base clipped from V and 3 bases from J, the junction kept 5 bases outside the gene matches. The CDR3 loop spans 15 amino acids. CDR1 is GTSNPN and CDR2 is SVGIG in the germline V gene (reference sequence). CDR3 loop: CAWSAYSGYTGELFF. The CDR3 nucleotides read TGTGCCTGGAGTGCGTATAGCGGGTACACCGGGGAGCTGTTTTTT.

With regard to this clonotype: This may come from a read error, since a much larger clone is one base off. Written as DNA, the CDR3 is TGCAGCGCCAGGGGGACGGAGAGCACAGATACGCAGTATTTT. Translating it yields CSARGTESTDTQYF. The chain employs TRBV29-1 and TRBJ2-3; 7 nucleotides agree with TRBD1. Germline V CDR1 and CDR2: SQVTM, ANQGSEA. V was pared by 7 bases and J by 0 bases, with 7 bases of the junction left unmatched. There are 14 residues in the CDR3.

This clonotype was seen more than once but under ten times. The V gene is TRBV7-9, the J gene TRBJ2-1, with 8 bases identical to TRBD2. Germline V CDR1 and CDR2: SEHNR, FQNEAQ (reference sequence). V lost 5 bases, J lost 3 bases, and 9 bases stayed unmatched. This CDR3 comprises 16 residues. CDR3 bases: TGTGCCAGCAGCCGTTTAGGAGCGGGGGACTACAATGAGCAGTTCTTC. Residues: CASSRLGAGDYNEQFF.

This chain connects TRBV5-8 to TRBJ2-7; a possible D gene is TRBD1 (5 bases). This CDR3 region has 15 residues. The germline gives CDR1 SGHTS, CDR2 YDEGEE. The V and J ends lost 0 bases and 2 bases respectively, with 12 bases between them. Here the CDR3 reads CASSLGPRDTYEQYF. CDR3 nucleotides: TGTGCCAGCAGCTTGGGTCCCAGGGATACCTACGAGCAGTACTTC.

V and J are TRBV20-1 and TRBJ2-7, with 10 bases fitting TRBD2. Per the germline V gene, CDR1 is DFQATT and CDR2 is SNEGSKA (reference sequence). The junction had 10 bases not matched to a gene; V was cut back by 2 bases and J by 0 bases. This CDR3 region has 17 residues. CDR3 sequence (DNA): TGCAGTGCTAGAATTCATCTACTAGCGGGAAGCTCCTACGAGCAGTACTTC. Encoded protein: CSARIHLLAGSSYEQYF.

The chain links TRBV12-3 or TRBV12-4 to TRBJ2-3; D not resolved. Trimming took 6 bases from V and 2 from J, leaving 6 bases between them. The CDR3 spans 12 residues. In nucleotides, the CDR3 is TGTGCCAGCAGATCGGTCACAGATACGCAGTATTTT. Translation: CASRSVTDTQYF.

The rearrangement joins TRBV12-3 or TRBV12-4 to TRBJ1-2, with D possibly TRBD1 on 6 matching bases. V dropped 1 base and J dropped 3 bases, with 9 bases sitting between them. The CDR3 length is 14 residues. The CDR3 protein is CASSLGYRDYGYTF. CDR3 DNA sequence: TGTGCCAGCAGTTTAGGGTACAGGGACTATGGCTACACCTTC.

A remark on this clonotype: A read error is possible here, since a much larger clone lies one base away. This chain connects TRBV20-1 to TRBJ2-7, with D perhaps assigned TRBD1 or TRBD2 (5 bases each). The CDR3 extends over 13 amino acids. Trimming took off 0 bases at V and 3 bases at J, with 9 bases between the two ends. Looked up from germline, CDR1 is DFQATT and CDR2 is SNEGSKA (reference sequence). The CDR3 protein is CSARDGTDYEQYF. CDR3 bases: TGCAGTGCTAGAGATGGGACCGACTACGAGCAGTACTTC.

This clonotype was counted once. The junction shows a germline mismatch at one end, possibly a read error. The CDR3 region has the DNA TGTGCCAGCAGCCCCGACAGGGGGCTTAGCAATCGGCCCCAGCATTTT. It is translated as CASSPDRGLSNRPQHF. J is TRBJ1-5 and V is TRBV7-6, with 10 bases that match TRBD1. The CDR3 is 16 residues long. Germline V gives CDR1 SGHVS, CDR2 FNYEAQ. Filled out from reference TRBV7-6 and TRBJ1-5, the complete variable domain reads GAGVSQSPRYKVTKRGQDVALRCDPISGHVSLYWYRQALGQGPEFLTYFNYEAQQDKSGLPNDRFSAERPEGSISTLTIQRTEQRDSAMYRCASSPDRGLSNRPQHFGDGTRLSIL.

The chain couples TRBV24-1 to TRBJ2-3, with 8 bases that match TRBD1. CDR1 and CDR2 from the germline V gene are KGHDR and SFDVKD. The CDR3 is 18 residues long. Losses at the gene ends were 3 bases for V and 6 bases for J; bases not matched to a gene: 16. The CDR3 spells CATSDRTQTGVLLDTQYF. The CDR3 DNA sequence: TGTGCCACCAGTGATCGAACCCAGACAGGGGTTTTGTTGGATACGCAGTATTTT.

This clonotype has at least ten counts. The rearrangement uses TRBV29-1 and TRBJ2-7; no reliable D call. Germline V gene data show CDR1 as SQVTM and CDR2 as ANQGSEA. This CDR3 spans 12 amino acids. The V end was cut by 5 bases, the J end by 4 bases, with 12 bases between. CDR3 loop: CSVSANEYEQYF. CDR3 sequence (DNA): TGCAGCGTTTCGGCCAACGAATACGAGCAGTACTTC.

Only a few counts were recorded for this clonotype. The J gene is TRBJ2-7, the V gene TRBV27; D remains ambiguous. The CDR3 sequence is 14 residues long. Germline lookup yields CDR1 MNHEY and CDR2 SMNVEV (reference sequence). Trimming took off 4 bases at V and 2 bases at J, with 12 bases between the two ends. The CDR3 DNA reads TGTGCCAGCAGTTCCCGGACCCGGACCTACGAGCAGTACTTC. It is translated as CASSSRTRTYEQYF.

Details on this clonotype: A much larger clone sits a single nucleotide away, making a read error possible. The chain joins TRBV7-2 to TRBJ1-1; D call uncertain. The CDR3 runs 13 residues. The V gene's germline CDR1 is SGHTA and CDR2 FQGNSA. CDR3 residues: CASSWPSWGETFF. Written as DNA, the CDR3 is TGTGCCAGCAGCTGGCCGTCGTGGGGTGAAACTTTCTTT.

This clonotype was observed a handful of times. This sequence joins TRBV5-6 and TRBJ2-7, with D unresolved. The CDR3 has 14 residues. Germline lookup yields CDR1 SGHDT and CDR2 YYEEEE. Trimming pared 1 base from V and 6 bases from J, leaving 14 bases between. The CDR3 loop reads CASSLSGRSREQYF. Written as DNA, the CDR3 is TGTGCCAGCAGCTTGAGTGGCCGTTCCCGCGAGCAGTACTTC.